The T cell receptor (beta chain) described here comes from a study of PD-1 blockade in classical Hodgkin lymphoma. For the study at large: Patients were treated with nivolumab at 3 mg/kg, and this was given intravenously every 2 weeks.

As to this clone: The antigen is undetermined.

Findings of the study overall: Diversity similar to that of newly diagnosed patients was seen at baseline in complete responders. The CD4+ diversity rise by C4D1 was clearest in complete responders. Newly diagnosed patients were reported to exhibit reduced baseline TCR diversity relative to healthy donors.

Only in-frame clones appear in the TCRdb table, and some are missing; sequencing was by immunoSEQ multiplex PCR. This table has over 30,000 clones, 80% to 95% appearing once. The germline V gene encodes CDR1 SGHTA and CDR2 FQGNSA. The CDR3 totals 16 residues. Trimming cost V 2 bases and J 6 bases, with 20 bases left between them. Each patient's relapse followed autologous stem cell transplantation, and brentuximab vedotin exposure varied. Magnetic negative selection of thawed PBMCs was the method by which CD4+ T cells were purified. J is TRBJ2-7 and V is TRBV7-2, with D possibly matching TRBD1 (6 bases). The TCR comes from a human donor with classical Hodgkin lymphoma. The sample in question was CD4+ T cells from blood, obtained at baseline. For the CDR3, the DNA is TGTGCCAGCAGCTTAATTATTTCGACTACAGGGCGCGAGCAGTACTTC. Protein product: CASSLIISTTGREQYF.